This T cell receptor (beta chain) is drawn from a study of shared clonotypes between healthy human individuals. General study results and limits: Naive CD4 clonotypes were shared across several donors at 4.5% to 6.5%. Clonotype sharing among donors, it was expected, would be affected by sequencing depth.

Within Nashville, Tennessee resided all donors, each a Caucasian adult. The authors divided CD4+ cells into CD45RA+ naive and CD45RA-negative memory subsets. Repertoires were generated with immunoSEQ multiplex PCR, while TCRdb's copy carries only in-frame clones and drops some. The sample lists roughly 2.2 million clones; more than 80% were seen once. Trimming took off 3 bases at V and 2 bases at J, with 7 bases between the two ends. The CDR3 loop spans 13 amino acids. Germline lookup yields CDR1 MNHNS and CDR2 SASEGT. As to this clone: The antigen is not known. This sample includes further DNA sequences coding for the same CDR3.

The sample was naive CD4+ T cells from PBMCs. Specified subset: CD45RA+ positively selected. This receptor was obtained from a man aged 18 to 30 in good health. Some clones in this sample may be carry-over from other donors' samples. The chain couples TRBV6-1 to TRBJ1-2; no clear D gene. The CDR3 protein is CASSEAANYGYTF. As DNA, the CDR3 is TGTGCCAGCAGTGAGGCAGCCAACTATGGCTACACCTTC.